This TCR beta chain was captured by sequencing in a study of technical replicates of blood from several donors. Losses at the gene ends were 1 base for V and 3 bases for J; bases not matched to a gene: 4. The CDR3 extends over 15 amino acids. Per the germline V gene, CDR1 is MNHEY and CDR2 is SVGAGI. Profiling relied on immunoSEQ multiplex PCR, and the TCRdb table lists in-frame clones only, not all of them. The table includes around 69,000 clones, more than 75% detected once. This sequence was found in a human donor in good health. Some clones in this sample may be carry-over from other donors' samples. The sequencing sample was made of PBMCs. The V gene is TRBV6-5, the J gene TRBJ2-7; 9 positions match TRBD2. CDR3: CASSYWSSGVYEQYF. The CDR3 DNA is TGTGCCAGCAGTTACTGGTCTAGCGGGGTCTACGAGCAGTACTTC.